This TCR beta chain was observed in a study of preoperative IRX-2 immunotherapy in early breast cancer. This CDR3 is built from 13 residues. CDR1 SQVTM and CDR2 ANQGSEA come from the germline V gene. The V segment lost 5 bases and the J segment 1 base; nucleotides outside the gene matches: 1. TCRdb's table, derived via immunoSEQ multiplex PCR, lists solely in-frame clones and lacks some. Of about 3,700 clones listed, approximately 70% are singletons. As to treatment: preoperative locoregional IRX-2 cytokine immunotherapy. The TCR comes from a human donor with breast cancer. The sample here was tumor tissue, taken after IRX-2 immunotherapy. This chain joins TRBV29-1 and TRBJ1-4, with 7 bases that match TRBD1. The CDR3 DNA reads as TGCAGCGTTCGGGACAGAACTAATGAAAAACTGTTTTTT. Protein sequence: CSVRDRTNEKLFF.